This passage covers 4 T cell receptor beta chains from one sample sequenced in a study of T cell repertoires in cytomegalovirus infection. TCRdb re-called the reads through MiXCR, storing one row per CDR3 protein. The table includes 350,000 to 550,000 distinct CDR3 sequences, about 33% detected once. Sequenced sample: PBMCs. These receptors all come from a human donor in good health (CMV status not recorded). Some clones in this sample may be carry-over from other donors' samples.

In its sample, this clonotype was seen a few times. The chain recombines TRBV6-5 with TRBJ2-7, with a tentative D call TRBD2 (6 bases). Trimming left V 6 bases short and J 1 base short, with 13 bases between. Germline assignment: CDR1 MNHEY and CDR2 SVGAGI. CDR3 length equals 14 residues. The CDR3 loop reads CASSPKAGSYEQYF. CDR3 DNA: TGTGCCAGCAGCCCCAAGGCGGGGTCCTACGAGCAGTACTTC.

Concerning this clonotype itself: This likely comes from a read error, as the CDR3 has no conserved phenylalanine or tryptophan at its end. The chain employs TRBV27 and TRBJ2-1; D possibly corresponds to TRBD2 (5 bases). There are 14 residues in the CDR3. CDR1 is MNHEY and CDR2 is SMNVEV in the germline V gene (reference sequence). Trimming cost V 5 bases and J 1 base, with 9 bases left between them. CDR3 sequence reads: CASSLGGSYNEQFL. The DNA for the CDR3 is TGTGCCAGCAGTCTCGGAGGTTCCTACAATGAGCAGTTCTTA.

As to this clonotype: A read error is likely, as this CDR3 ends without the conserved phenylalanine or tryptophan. CDR3 sequence reads: CASSETGGSIYGYTL. The CDR3 coding sequence is TGTGCCAGCAGCGAAACAGGGGGATCCATCTATGGCTACACCTTA. The rearrangement joins TRBV7-6 to TRBJ1-2; TRBD1 aligns across 8 bases. The CDR3 length is 15 residues. V lost 5 bases to trimming and J lost 4 bases; unmatched junction nucleotides: 9. Germline loops: CDR1 SGHVS, CDR2 FNYEAQ.

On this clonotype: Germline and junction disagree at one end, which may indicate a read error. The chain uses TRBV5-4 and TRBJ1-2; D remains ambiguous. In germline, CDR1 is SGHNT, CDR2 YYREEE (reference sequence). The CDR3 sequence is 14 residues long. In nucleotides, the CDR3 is TGTTCCAGCAGCCGACCCGATCTTACTGATTATTACACCTTC. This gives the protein CSSSRPDLTDYYTF.